The 5 T cell receptor beta chains given below trace back to one sample, sequenced in a study of blood T cell repertoires in COVID-19. Using immunoSEQ multiplex PCR, the repertoire was profiled, and TCRdb retains in-frame clones only, with some absent. This sample has about 140,000 clones, with 75% to 90% found just once. The sample was PBMCs or T cells enriched from blood (not recorded which). These receptors were obtained from a man aged 50-59 years who had recovered from COVID-19.

V is TRBV3-1 (or the pseudogene TRBV3-2) and J is TRBJ2-1; D perhaps matches TRBD1 (6 bases). Germline V gene data show CDR1 as LGHDT and CDR2 as YNNKEL (reference sequence). Between the trimmed V and J ends, which lost 2 bases and 10 bases, there was a span of 9 bases. This CDR3 spans 12 amino acids. The CDR3 sequence: CASSQRQGEQFF. CDR3 DNA: TGTGCCAGCAGCCAAAGGCAGGGGGAGCAGTTCTTC.

The chain uses TRBV4-3 and TRBJ1-4; TRBD1 is a possible D gene (5 bases). The CDR3 is 16 residues long. Germline lookup yields CDR1 LGHNA and CDR2 YSLEER. The germline V and J ends were trimmed by 3 bases and 6 bases, with 17 bases remaining between them. The CDR3 protein is CASSQRETGGDEKLFF. In DNA, the CDR3 is TGCGCCAGCAGCCAGAGGGAAACGGGGGGGGATGAAAAACTGTTTTTT.

The chain combines TRBV27 with TRBJ2-7; TRBD1 aligns across 7 bases. V gave up 0 bases and J gave up 3 bases; unmatched junction bases: 5. CDR3 length: 15 amino acids. Germline values: CDR1 MNHEY, CDR2 SMNVEV (reference sequence). CDR3 DNA sequence: TGTGCCAGCAGTTTATCGGGCAGGGGGATCTACGAGCAGTACTTC. It specifies CASSLSGRGIYEQYF.

This clone has just one count. This chain connects TRBV5-3 to TRBJ2-7, with D uncertain. TRBV5-3 is sorted into the ORF group, with uncertain function. Deletions cut 4 bases from V and 3 bases from J, with 14 bases between. The CDR3 extends over 14 amino acids. This CDR3 reads CARSPGRQVYEQYV. CDR3 nucleotides: TGTGCCAGAAGCCCCGGCAGGCAAGTCTACGAGCAGTACGTC.

This clone has only a few counts. This chain joins TRBV5-6 and TRBJ2-7; D is possibly TRBD1 (6 bases). The V gene lost 0 bases and the J gene lost 10 bases, with 17 bases spanning the gap. This CDR3 has 14 amino acids. From germline, CDR1 is SGHDT and CDR2 YYEEEE. In DNA form, the CDR3 reads TGTGCCAGCAGCTTGGGATACAGGGTGGGGGTTCAGTACTTC. Translation: CASSLGYRVGVQYF. The full variable domain, its missing parts supplied by reference TRBV5-6 and TRBJ2-7, is DAGVTQSPTHLIKTRGQQVTLRCSPKSGHDTVSWYQQALGQGPQFIFQYYEEEERQRGNFPDRFSGHQFPNYSSELNVNALLLGDSALYLCASSLGYRVGVQYFGPGTRLTVT.